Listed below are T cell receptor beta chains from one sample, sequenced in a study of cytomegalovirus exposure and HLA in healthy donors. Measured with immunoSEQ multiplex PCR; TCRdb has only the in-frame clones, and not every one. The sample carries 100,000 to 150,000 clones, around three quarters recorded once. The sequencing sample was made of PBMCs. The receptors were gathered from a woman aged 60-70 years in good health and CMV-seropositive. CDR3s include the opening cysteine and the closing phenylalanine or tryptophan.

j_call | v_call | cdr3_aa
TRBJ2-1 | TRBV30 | CAWREQAYNEQFF
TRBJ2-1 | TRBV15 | CATSRDFNEQFF
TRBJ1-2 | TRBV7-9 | CASSQTRNYTF
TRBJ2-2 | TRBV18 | CASSPSGRGGGGELFF
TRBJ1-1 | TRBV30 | CAWSRTQVTEAFF
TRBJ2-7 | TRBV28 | CASSLASYEQYF
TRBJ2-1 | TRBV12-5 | CASGSGTTSYNEQFF
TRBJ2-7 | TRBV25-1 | CASSDDGGPYEQYF
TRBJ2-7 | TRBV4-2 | CASSQGGSSYEQYF
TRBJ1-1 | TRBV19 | CASSPLDRVGTEAFF
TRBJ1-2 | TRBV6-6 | CASRDTGTEVGYTF
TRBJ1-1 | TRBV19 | CASSIDAGQQNTEAFF
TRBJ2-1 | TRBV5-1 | CASSSLAGQNSNEQFF
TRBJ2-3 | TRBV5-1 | CASSLQGAGTDTQYF
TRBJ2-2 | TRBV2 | CASTRQGITGELFF
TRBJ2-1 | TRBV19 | CASRDRETEQFF
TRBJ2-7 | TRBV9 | CASSPWSTGGYEQYF
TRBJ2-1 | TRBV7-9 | CASSGRDRGHEQFF
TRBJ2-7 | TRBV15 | CATSTDKIGSYEQYF
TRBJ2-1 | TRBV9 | CASSVAGSVVASEQFF
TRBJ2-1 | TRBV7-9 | CSSSLQTGPSANEQFF
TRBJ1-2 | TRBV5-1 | CASSPVGQGANYGYTF
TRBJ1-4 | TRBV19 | CASRDGGLGNEKLFF
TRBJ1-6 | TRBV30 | CAWPGTANSPLHF
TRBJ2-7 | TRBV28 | CASTLGPTGTYEQYF
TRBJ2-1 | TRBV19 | CASSSAGTGGGEQFF
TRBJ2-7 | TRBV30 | CAWSPWTGPHEQYF
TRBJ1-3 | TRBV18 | CASSLTGSGNTIYF
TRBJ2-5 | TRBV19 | CASRERVETQYF
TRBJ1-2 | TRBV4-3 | CASSQTGEYGYTF
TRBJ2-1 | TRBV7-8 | CASSFTQGLGSYNEQFF
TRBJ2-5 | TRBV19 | CASSTTGVFIETQYF